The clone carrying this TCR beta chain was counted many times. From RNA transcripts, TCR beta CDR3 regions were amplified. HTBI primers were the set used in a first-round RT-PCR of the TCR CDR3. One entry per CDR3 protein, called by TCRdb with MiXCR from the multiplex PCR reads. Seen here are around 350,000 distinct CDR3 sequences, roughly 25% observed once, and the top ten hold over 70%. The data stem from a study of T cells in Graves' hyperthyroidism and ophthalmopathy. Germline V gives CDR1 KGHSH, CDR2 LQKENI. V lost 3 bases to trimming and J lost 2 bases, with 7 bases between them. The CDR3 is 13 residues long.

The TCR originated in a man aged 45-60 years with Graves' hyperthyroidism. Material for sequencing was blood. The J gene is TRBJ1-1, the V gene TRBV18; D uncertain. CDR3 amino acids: CASSPSVNTEAFF. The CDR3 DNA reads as TGTGCCAGCTCACCCTCTGTCAACACTGAAGCTTTCTTT. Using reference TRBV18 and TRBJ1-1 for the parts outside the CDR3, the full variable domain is NAGVMQNPRHLVRRRGQEARLRCSPMKGHSHVYWYRQLPEEGLKFMVYLQKENIIDESGMPKERFSAEFPKEGPSILRIQQVVRGDSAAYFCASSPSVNTEAFFGQGTRLTVV.